The clone carrying this TCR beta chain was seen a few times. Its antigen is not identified. This sample is drawn from a study of CD8+ T cells in alopecia areata. Across the study: Tofacitinib exposure lasted 6 to 18 months, followed by 6 months off drug.

Study findings and constraints: Alopecia totalis/universalis scalp especially showed more expanded CD8+ clones than normal scalp.

V dropped 4 bases and J dropped 6 bases, with 14 bases sitting between them. This CDR3 is 13 amino acids long. Germline CDR1 reads SGDLS; CDR2 reads YYNGEE. The authors extracted RNA and reverse transcribed it into cDNA as the sequencing template. TCRdb's copy holds only in-frame clones and misses some; the assay was immunoSEQ multiplex PCR. The table has 100,000 to 150,000 clones, more than 30% seen once. The sequence was obtained from a human donor with alopecia areata. The sequenced material came from CD4+ T cells sorted from blood. V is TRBV9 and J is TRBJ2-7, with D uncertain. The DNA for the CDR3 is TGTGCCAGCAGCCCGAGCTTTCTCTCCGAGCAGTACTTC. It encodes CASSPSFLSEQYF. Combining the CDR3 with reference TRBV9 and TRBJ2-7 gives the whole variable domain DSGVTQTPKHLITATGQRVTLRCSPRSGDLSVYWYQQSLDQGLQFLIQYYNGEERAKGNILERFSAQQFPDLHSELNLSSLELGDSALYFCASSPSFLSEQYFGPGTRLTVT.